This T cell receptor beta chain was documented in a study of blood T cell repertoires in COVID-19. Overall study context: PBMCs, B-cell-depleted T cells, or T cells were the source of the cDNA or gDNA that made up the material.

Trimming stripped 0 bases from V and 1 base from J, with 7 bases between. The CDR3 runs 14 residues. Germline assignment: CDR1 SGDLS and CDR2 YYNGEE. The method was immunoSEQ multiplex PCR; TCRdb's version includes in-frame clones alone and lacks a portion of them. The table lists some 87,000 clones, roughly 80% of them singletons. The chain joins TRBV9 to TRBJ2-5, with D tentatively TRBD1 (5 bases). The TCR was taken from a human donor in a cohort sampled during active COVID-19. Specimen: peripheral blood. As DNA, the CDR3 is TGTGCCAGCAGCGTAGAGGACATCCAAGAGACCCAGTACTTC. This gives the protein CASSVEDIQETQYF.